The rows below give T cell receptor beta chains drawn from one sample of a study of CD8 T cells in Susac syndrome. Each CDR3 protein is one row after TCRdb ran MiXCR on the immunoSEQ multiplex PCR reads. The table shows about 300,000 distinct CDR3 sequences, with around 89% occurring only once. Sequenced sample: CD8+ T cells from PBMCs. The receptors stem from a human donor with multiple sclerosis. Both conserved end residues are part of each CDR3. The D gene is left open where the match is weak. Some rows have no size entry. The others give once, few or many, or a class for an expanded clone.

NA	TRBD2	TRBV25-1	TRBJ2-5	CASSEAISGGETQYF	TGTGCCAGCAGTGAGGCGATTAGCGGGGGTGAGACCCAGTACTTC
NA	TRBD2	TRBV5-1	TRBJ2-1	CASIAGGNQYNEQFF	TGCGCCAGCATCGCGGGGGGAAACCAGTACAATGAGCAGTTCTTC
NA	NA	TRBV10-3	TRBJ2-2	CAIINRHTGELFF	TGTGCCATCATTAACAGACACACCGGGGAGCTGTTTTTT
NA	TRBD2	TRBV4-3	TRBJ2-3	CASSQDLTSGPTDTQYF	TGCGCCAGCAGCCAAGATCTGACTAGCGGACCCACAGATACGCAGTATTTT
NA	NA	TRBV27	TRBJ1-2	CASSDNYGYTF	TGTGCCAGCAGTGACAACTATGGCTACACCTTC
NA	NA	TRBV9	TRBJ2-7	CASSSAGTPLNEQYF	TGTGCCAGCAGCTCCGCCGGGACGCCGCTAAACGAGCAGTACTTC
NA	NA	TRBV12-3/TRBV12-4	TRBJ1-2	CATSTGYGYTF	TGTGCCACCAGCACAGGCTATGGCTACACCTTC
NA	NA	TRBV20-1	TRBJ1-3	CSAFLMGNTIYF	TGCAGTGCTTTTTTAATGGGAAACACCATATATTTT
few	NA	TRBV11-2	TRBJ2-1	CASSFEENEQFF	TGTGCCAGCAGCTTTGAGGAGAATGAGCAGTTCTTC
NA	NA	TRBV20-1	TRBJ1-1	CSARDEFGTEAFF	TGCAGTGCTAGAGATGAATTTGGAACTGAAGCTTTCTTT
NA	NA	TRBV19	TRBJ1-2	CASSMRTDNYGYTF	TGTGCCAGTAGTATGAGGACAGATAACTATGGCTACACCTTC
NA	NA	TRBV5-4	TRBJ2-5	CASSRNPGLGDETQYF	TGTGCCAGCAGCCGTAATCCCGGACTGGGGGATGAGACCCAGTACTTC
NA	NA	TRBV27	TRBJ2-7	CASSPRTGISYEQYF	TGTGCCAGCAGTCCCCGTACAGGGATCTCCTACGAGCAGTACTTC
few	NA	TRBV21-1	TRBJ2-7	CASSKGFGRESSYEQYF	TGTGCCAGCAGCAAGGGTTTCGGACGGGAGTCTAGTTACGAGCAGTACTTC
NA	NA	TRBV9	TRBJ2-1	CASSADFGRGTFLGEQFF	TGTGCCAGCAGCGCAGATTTTGGGCGGGGGACATTCCTCGGTGAGCAGTTCTTC
NA	NA	TRBV28	TRBJ1-3	CASSFLGEGSGNTIYF	TGTGCCAGCAGTTTTCTAGGGGAGGGATCTGGAAACACCATATATTTT
NA	TRBD1	TRBV15	TRBJ2-1	CATSRHRGLGGNEQFF	TGTGCCACCAGCAGACACAGGGGGCTCGGAGGCAATGAGCAGTTCTTC
NA	TRBD2	TRBV6-5	TRBJ2-7	CASSDWTSGFYEQYF	TGTGCCAGCAGTGACTGGACTAGCGGGTTTTACGAGCAGTACTTC
NA	NA	TRBV6-2/TRBV6-3	TRBJ1-1	CASSYGGGFEAFF	TGTGCCAGCAGTTACGGCGGGGGATTTGAAGCTTTCTTT
NA	NA	TRBV27	TRBJ2-7	CASRRARESSYEQYF	TGTGCCAGCCGAAGGGCCAGGGAGAGCTCCTACGAGCAGTACTTC
NA	NA	TRBV3-1	TRBJ2-3	CASSQAAWADTQYF	TGTGCCAGCAGCCAAGCCGCTTGGGCAGATACGCAGTATTTT
NA	NA	TRBV7-8	TRBJ2-1	CASSLTGRWGRGEQFF	TGTGCCAGCAGCTTAACAGGGCGTTGGGGGCGCGGTGAGCAGTTCTTC
NA	TRBD1	TRBV27	TRBJ2-7	CASSLTGTGVPEQYF	TGTGCCAGCAGTTTGACCGGGACAGGGGTCCCTGAGCAGTACTTC
NA	NA	TRBV29-1	TRBJ2-1	CSVARNEQFF	TGCAGCGTCGCTAGGAATGAGCAGTTCTTC
NA	TRBD1	TRBV29-1	TRBJ2-7	CSARTGDYEQYF	TGCAGCGCCCGGACAGGGGACTACGAGCAGTACTTC
NA	NA	TRBV7-9	TRBJ1-4	CASSPNRRGGEKLFF	TGTGCCAGCAGTCCCAACAGGAGGGGAGGTGAAAAACTGTTTTTT
NA	NA	TRBV30	TRBJ2-3	CASMSDQGRTDTQYF	TGTGCCTCAATGTCGGACCAAGGCAGGACAGATACGCAGTATTTT